The T cell receptor beta chain described here comes from a study of T-cell reconstitution after alpha-beta-depleted transplantation in children. Details on this clonotype: Its specificity is unknown.

Study-level points and caveats: About two months after transplant, alpha-beta T cells reportedly came from several hundred expanded graft clones. Fresh T-cell production supplied most of the T-cell counts and diversity seen one year after transplant. Surviving recipient T cells and intrathymic progenitors accounted for some patients' high TCRbeta diversity at day 60.

Unique molecular identifiers were built into the TCRbeta library. MiXCR, run by TCRdb on the PCR reads, gives a single entry per CDR3 protein. Of fewer than 550,000 distinct CDR3 sequences listed, about 10% are singletons. Germline V lookup: CDR1 SGHAT, CDR2 FQNNGV. There are 15 residues in the CDR3. Deletions cut 5 bases from V and 4 bases from J, with 18 bases between. This TCR was recovered from a child aged 2-9 years with inherited bone marrow failure, due to receive a stem cell transplant. The material sequenced was PBMCs, taken before TCRalphabeta/CD19-depleted stem cell transplant. The chain employs TRBV11-2 and TRBJ2-7, with D perhaps TRBD1 or TRBD2 (5 bases each). The CDR3 is CASSAASGPSYEQYF. In DNA form, the CDR3 reads TGTGCCAGCAGCGCGGCCTCGGGGCCTTCTTACGAGCAGTACTTC.